The T cell receptor beta chain under discussion was sequenced for a study of identical twins. Study outcomes and limitations: With abundant cord blood beta clonotypes, insertions were fewer; memory repertoires showed no such pattern. Conclusions leaned on cross-sectional statistical analysis and did not track the same donors over time.

Unique molecular identifiers were present on the cDNA, and a universal primer site came from template switching. TCRdb itself ran the 5' RACE reads through MiXCR, one entry per CDR3 protein. Altogether some 600,000 distinct CDR3 sequences are present, under 8.5% being singletons, with the ten largest covering roughly 1.5%. With respect to this clonotype: What it binds is not known.

This CDR3 is built from 15 residues. Germline CDR1 is SEHNR and CDR2 is FQNEAQ (reference sequence). The V and J ends lost 5 bases and 6 bases, in that order; junction bases with no gene match: 8. The sample was also reused in another study, on yellow fever vaccine responses in identical twins.

This chain uses TRBV7-9 with TRBJ2-1, with 9 nucleotides matching TRBD1. The sequence was collected from a woman aged 18-35 years in good health. Sequencing was done on a sample of PBMCs. The CDR3 nucleotides read TGTGCCAGCAGCCCAGGGGGGACAGGGTTCAATGAGCAGTTCTTC. It encodes CASSPGGTGFNEQFF.